The 24 T cell receptor beta chains below were found in one sample sequenced in a study of immune heterogeneity within non-small cell lung tumors. Template material for each sample was 550 to 700 ng of bulk tumor genomic DNA. Doctors removed several biopsies from each primary tumor during surgery, keeping them far apart. Undergoing curative surgery were patients whose non-small cell lung cancer was untreated and newly diagnosed. Multiplex PCR amplified the TCR beta CDR3 region. Its first round ran for approximately 11 cycles with 32 V and 13 J primers. Each CDR3 protein is one row after TCRdb ran MiXCR on the multiplex PCR reads. The sample has 2,500 or so distinct CDR3 sequences, roughly 27% seen once. The specimen was lung tumor tissue. The origin of the receptors is a man in his sixties with non-small cell lung cancer.

This clonotype was counted between two and nine times. A much larger clone lies one base from this, so it may be a read error. The chain carries TRBV4-1 and TRBJ2-7; 7 bases fit TRBD1. The CDR3 runs to 14 residues. Germline loops: CDR1 MGHRA, CDR2 YSYEKL. The CDR3 nucleotides are TGCGCCAGCAGCCAAGGACAGGGCGGCTACGGGCAGTACTTC. Its protein is CASSQGQGGYGQYF.

A word on this clonotype: A much larger clone differs by one base, so this may be a read error. The V call is TRBV9, the J call TRBJ2-7; D gene unclear. Trimming took off 6 bases at V and 0 bases at J, with 13 bases between the two ends. This CDR3 contains 14 residues. Germline assignment: CDR1 SGDLS and CDR2 YYNGEE. The CDR3: CASTPFLSSYEQYF. The DNA for the CDR3 is TGTGCCAGCACCCCTTTTCTCAGCTCCTACGAGCAGTACTTC.

This clonotype is classed as medium-sized. The rearrangement joins TRBV6-1 to TRBJ1-5, with 8 positions matching TRBD1. Germline CDR1 MNHNS, CDR2 SASEGT. Trimming cost V 4 bases and J 3 bases; bases outside gene matches: 8. This CDR3 comprises 16 residues. CDR3 residues: CASSGTSGGPNQPQHF. The DNA of the CDR3 is TGTGCCAGCAGTGGAACATCAGGGGGCCCCAATCAGCCCCAGCATTTT.

About this clonotype itself: A much more abundant neighbour one base away suggests this may be a read error. This chain links TRBV28 with TRBJ1-1; D remains unclear. CDR3 size: 15 residues. Trimming cost V 5 bases and J 1 base, with 14 bases left between them. Germline V gene data show CDR1 as MDHEN and CDR2 as SYDVKM. The CDR3 sequence: CASSPSTTSNTEAFF. CDR3 in DNA: TGTGCCAGCAGTCCGTCCACGACGTCGAACACTGAAGCTTTCTTT.

This clonotype was seen once. V gene TRBV5-6 combines with J gene TRBJ1-6; D is undetermined. Germline CDR1 reads SGHDT; CDR2 reads YYEEEE. The CDR3 contains 14 residues. Deletions cut 6 bases from V and 8 bases from J, with 15 bases between. CDR3 region: CASNPGLGDSPLHF. As DNA, the CDR3 is TGTGCCAGCAACCCCGGCCTCGGGGATTCACCCCTCCACTTT.

This clonotype appeared once. A much larger clonotype is one base distant, so this may be a read error. V usage is TRBV20-1 and J usage is TRBJ2-1, with D hard to call. Germline CDR1 DFQATT, CDR2 SNEGSKA (reference sequence). V was trimmed by 7 bases and J by 7 bases, leaving 11 bases between them. This CDR3 comprises 11 residues. The CDR3 sequence: CSGSPMNEQFF. CDR3 DNA sequence: TGCAGTGGTAGTCCGATGAATGAGCAGTTCTTC.

To note about this clonotype: Sequence at one end of the junction differs from germline and may be a read error. The chain has TRBV9 and TRBJ1-3; D is unclear. The length of the CDR3 is 14 residues. Germline assignment: CDR1 SGDLS and CDR2 YYNGEE. CDR3 amino acids: CGSRLTRSGNTIYF. The CDR3 coding sequence is TGTGGCAGCAGACTGACACGCTCTGGAAACACCATATATTTT. The full variable domain, rest sourced from reference TRBV9 and TRBJ1-3, is DSGVTQTPKHLITATGQRVTLRCSPRSGDLSVYWYQQSLDQGLQFLIQYYNGEERAKGNILERFSAQQFPDLHSELNLSSLELGDSALYFCGSRLTRSGNTIYFGEGSWLTVV.

In its sample, this clonotype ranks as medium-sized. The rearrangement links TRBV20-1 to TRBJ2-4; TRBD1 matches 9 bases. Germline CDR1 and CDR2: DFQATT and SNEGSKA (reference sequence). Trimming at V came to 3 bases and at J to 8 bases, leaving 8 bases not matched to a gene. This CDR3 is 14 amino acids long. In DNA, the CDR3 is TGCAGTGCTAGCGGGGGACAGGGTGGGGACATTCAGTACTTC. Amino acids: CSASGGQGGDIQYF.

By proportion, this clonotype is medium-sized (0.01 to 0.1%). The genes are TRBV28 and TRBJ1-4; D is undetermined. V dropped 7 bases and J dropped 0 bases, with 12 bases sitting between them. Looked up from germline, CDR1 is MDHEN and CDR2 is SYDVKM. This CDR3 has 15 residues. The CDR3 loop reads CASNQVGTTNEKLFF. CDR3 nucleotides: TGTGCCAGCAACCAAGTGGGGACAACTAATGAAAAACTGTTTTTT. Supplemented by reference TRBV28 and TRBJ1-4, the full variable domain reads DVKVTQSSRYLVKRTGEKVFLECVQDMDHENMFWYRQDPGLGLRLIYFSYDVKMKEKGDIPEGYSVSREKKERFSLILESASTNQTSMYLCASNQVGTTNEKLFFGSGTQLSVL.

Note on this clonotype: A much larger clone is a single base away; this may be a read error. J is TRBJ2-5 and V is TRBV6-7, with D possibly being TRBD1 (5 bases). TRBV6-7 is noted as an ORF with a role that remains uncertain. The ends were cut back, 11 bases at V and 4 bases at J, with 20 bases in the middle. The CDR3 contains 14 residues. CDR3 DNA: TGTGCCTCAACCCCGCTATCAGGGCGAGAGACCCAGTACTTC. Encoded protein: CASTPLSGRETQYF.

Notes on this clonotype: This could be a read error, since a much larger clone is one nucleotide away. The chain uses TRBV4-1 and TRBJ1-5; no reliable D call. Germline values: CDR1 MGHRA, CDR2 YSYEKL. The CDR3 is made up of 14 amino acids. The chain's CDR3 is CASSRPGGYHPQHF. CDR3 DNA: TGCGCCAGCAGCCGCCCGGGAGGGTATCATCCCCAGCATTTT.

By frequency in the sample, this clonotype is medium-sized (0.01 to 0.1%). V gene TRBV6-1 combines with J gene TRBJ1-5; D gene unclear. In germline, CDR1 is MNHNS, CDR2 SASEGT. The CDR3 sequence is 12 residues long. Trimming removed 2 bases at V and 5 bases at J, with 4 bases between. CDR3 loop: CASSEWDQPQHF. The CDR3 DNA reads as TGTGCCAGCAGTGAATGGGATCAGCCCCAGCATTTT.

As to this clonotype: A read error may explain this, as a much larger clone is one base away. The chain uses TRBV2 and TRBJ2-1; D gene unclear. Germline lookup yields CDR1 SNHLY and CDR2 FYNNEI. The CDR3 covers 14 residues. The CDR3 DNA reads as TGTGCCAGCGAGCTAATCCCGTCCCACAATGAGCACTTCTTC. Protein product: CASELIPSHNEHFF.

This clonotype occurred once. A much more abundant neighbour one base away suggests this may be a read error. CDR3: CTSFPGQGYNEQFF. Here the CDR3 DNA reads TGTACCAGCTTTCCGGGACAGGGATACAATGAGCAGTTCTTC. This chain uses TRBV18 with TRBJ2-1; 9 bases agree with TRBD1. The CDR3 runs 14 residues. Germline values: CDR1 KGHSH, CDR2 LQKENI.

This chain links TRBV7-9 with TRBJ2-1; weak D call: TRBD2 (6 bases). Germline CDR1 and CDR2: SEHNR and FQNEAQ (reference sequence). The CDR3 covers 16 residues. The germline V and J ends were trimmed by 7 bases and 9 bases, with 25 bases remaining between them. Here the CDR3 DNA reads TGTGCCAGCAACAACGGGGGTAGCGGCGTTTATGCTGAGCAGTTCTTC. Translating gives CASNNGGSGVYAEQFF.

As concerns this clonotype: A single base separates this from a much larger clone, so it may be a read error. The V call is TRBV6-2 or TRBV6-3, the J call TRBJ2-1; D is undetermined. The CDR3 covers 16 residues. Germline loops: CDR1 MNHEY, CDR2 SVGEGT. Trimming cost V 6 bases and J 0 bases, with 15 bases left between them. CDR3 nucleotides: TGTGCCAGCAGCTCAGCGACTTTTTCCTCCTACAATGAGCAGTTCTTC. Translation: CASSSATFSSYNEQFF.

This clonotype is categorized as medium-sized. This chain links TRBV27 with TRBJ2-1; TRBD2 matches 7 bases. With 2 bases clipped from V and 5 bases from J, the junction kept 3 bases outside the gene matches. CDR1 is MNHEY and CDR2 is SMNVEV in the germline V gene (reference sequence). CDR3 length equals 14 residues. CDR3 region: CASSLAGEDNEQFF. CDR3 sequence (DNA): TGTGCCAGCAGTTTAGCGGGAGAAGACAATGAGCAGTTCTTC.

This clonotype is deemed medium-sized. V usage is TRBV7-2 and J usage is TRBJ1-1; D unclear. The CDR3 is made up of 11 amino acids. Germline-derived CDR1 and CDR2 are SGHTA and FQGNSA. V gave up 4 bases and J gave up 7 bases, with 7 bases separating them. CDR3 sequence (DNA): TGTGCCAGCAGCTCACGCCGTGAAGCTTTCTTT. Its translation: CASSSRREAFF. The whole variable domain, remainder taken from reference TRBV7-2 and TRBJ1-1, is GAGVSQSPSNKVTEKGKDVELRCDPISGHTALYWYRQSLGQGLEFLIYFQGNSAPDKSGLPSDRFSAERTGGSVSTLTIQRTQQEDSAVYLCASSSRREAFFGQGTRLTVV.

By proportion, this clonotype is medium-sized. The rearrangement links TRBV20-1 to TRBJ2-2; D ambiguous. In germline, CDR1 is DFQATT, CDR2 SNEGSKA (reference sequence). V was trimmed by 0 bases and J by 5 bases, leaving 13 bases between them. There are 15 residues in the CDR3. The DNA of the CDR3 is TGCAGTGCTAGAGATCCGCTAGATGGTACCGGGGAGCTGTTTTTT. Its translation is CSARDPLDGTGELFF.

This clonotype is medium-sized within its sample. This chain connects TRBV12-3 or TRBV12-4 to TRBJ2-3; the match to TRBD2 covers 7 bases. The CDR3 sequence is 16 residues long. Germline trimming cut 3 bases from V and 7 bases from J; bases unmatched to any gene: 13. This chain's CDR3 is CASSFTSSGPSNTQYF. The DNA for the CDR3 is TGTGCCAGCAGTTTTACGTCTAGCGGACCCAGTAATACGCAGTATTTT.

By sample fraction, this clonotype is medium-sized (0.01 to 0.1%). This chain's CDR3 is CASRPISGRWFEDTQYF. The CDR3 nucleotides are TGTGCCAGCAGACCTATTAGCGGGAGATGGTTTGAGGATACGCAGTATTTT. The chain combines TRBV27 with TRBJ2-3; 9 nucleotides match TRBD2. The CDR3 consists of 17 residues. The ends lost 6 bases at V and 6 bases at J; junction bases unmatched: 16. CDR1 is MNHEY, CDR2 SMNVEV, per germline (reference sequence).

The chain joins TRBV28 to TRBJ1-6, with D possibly TRBD1 on 5 matching bases. V lost 4 bases and J lost 10, with 14 bases in between. The germline V gene has CDR1 MDHEN and CDR2 SYDVKM. This CDR3 comprises 14 residues. The CDR3 DNA follows: TGTGCCAGCAGTTCGGGACTGGTTTTCTCACCCCTCCACTTT. Translating it yields CASSSGLVFSPLHF.

This clonotype was counted once. A much larger clone lies a single base off, so this may be a read error. The chain combines TRBV12-3 or TRBV12-4 with TRBJ1-5, with a possible D match to TRBD1 (6 bases). Trimming removed 4 bases at V and 10 bases at J, with 14 bases between. This CDR3 spans 13 amino acids. The CDR3, as DNA: TGTGCCAGCAGTTCCACAGGGTACCATCCCCAGCATTTT. Amino acid sequence: CASSSTGYHPQHF.

For this clonotype: One end of the junction is discordant with germline, which a read error may explain. The chain links TRBV28 to TRBJ2-1; TRBD2 aligns across 13 bases. The length of the CDR3 is 15 residues. Germline lookup yields CDR1 MDHEN and CDR2 SYDVKM. This CDR3 is CAISFGLAGVSVQFF. As DNA, the CDR3 is TGTGCCATCAGTTTCGGACTAGCGGGAGTAAGTGTGCAGTTCTTC.